Below are 28 T cell receptor beta chains sequenced from a single sample in a study of memory CD4+ T cells and cytomegalovirus serostatus. The table came from immunoSEQ multiplex PCR; TCRdb's copy has only in-frame clones and leaves some out. The profile covers over 65,000 clones, with around 80% appearing a single time and around 0.78% taken by the ten largest. The sort gate was single viable CD3+CD4+CD8-CD45RO+ cells for memory CD4+ T cells. Sequencing was done on a sample of memory CD4+ T cells from blood. These receptors were obtained from an adult in good health and CMV-seronegative.

V gene TRBV19 combines with J gene TRBJ2-5, with 14 nucleotides matching TRBD2. CDR1 is LNHDA and CDR2 is SQIVND in the germline V gene (reference sequence). Losses at the gene ends were 8 bases for V and 2 bases for J; bases not matched to a gene: 4. This CDR3 spans 15 amino acids. This CDR3 reads CASVGLAGAQETQYF. The CDR3 region has the DNA TGTGCCAGTGTGGGACTAGCGGGGGCGCAAGAGACCCAGTACTTC.

The genes are TRBV28 and TRBJ1-1, with 11 bases that match TRBD1. Per germline, CDR1 MDHEN and CDR2 SYDVKM. The CDR3 has 14 residues. Losses at the gene ends were 4 bases for V and 3 bases for J; bases not matched to a gene: 1. The CDR3 here is CASSSGQGDTEAFF. DNA of the CDR3: TGTGCCAGCAGTTCGGGACAGGGGGACACTGAAGCTTTCTTT.

The V call is TRBV7-3, the J call TRBJ2-1; 7 positions match TRBD1. The length of the CDR3 is 13 residues. Per germline, CDR1 SGHTA and CDR2 FQGTGA. With V trimmed by 5 bases and J by 6 bases, 4 bases remained unmatched. The CDR3 here is CASSRDRANEQFF. The CDR3 DNA sequence: TGTGCCAGCAGCAGAGACAGGGCCAATGAGCAGTTCTTC.

J is TRBJ1-5 and V is TRBV6-5; D ambiguous. V was clipped by 5 bases and J by 2 bases, with 7 bases between them. The CDR3 runs to 13 residues. Germline CDR1 MNHEY, CDR2 SVGAGI. DNA for the CDR3: TGTGCCAGCAGTCCACGACGCAATCAGCCCCAGCATTTT. It specifies CASSPRRNQPQHF.

This clone occurred a few times. The rearrangement uses TRBV18 and TRBJ2-6; D is tentatively TRBD1 or TRBD2 (5 bases each). CDR1 is KGHSH, CDR2 LQKENI, per germline. The CDR3 covers 18 residues. V dropped 4 bases and J dropped 0 bases, with 16 bases sitting between them. CDR3 sequence (DNA): TGTGCCAGCTCACAAGGGACCGACACCCACTCTGGGGCCAACGTCCTGACTTTC. This encodes CASSQGTDTHSGANVLTF.

The chain employs TRBV7-6 and TRBJ1-6; D unclear. CDR1 is SGHVS, CDR2 FNYEAQ, per germline. The CDR3 contains 15 residues. With 1 base removed from V and 0 bases from J, the gap between germline ends came to 4 bases. The CDR3 bases are TGTGCCAGCAGCTTAGGGGGCTCCTATAATTCACCCCTCCACTTT. It specifies CASSLGGSYNSPLHF. Using reference TRBV7-6 and TRBJ1-6 for the parts outside the CDR3, the full variable domain is GAGVSQSPRYKVTKRGQDVALRCDPISGHVSLYWYRQALGQGPEFLTYFNYEAQQDKSGLPNDRFSAERPEGSISTLTIQRTEQRDSAMYRCASSLGGSYNSPLHFGNGTRLTVT.

This clone was observed a handful of times. DNA of the CDR3: TGTGCCAGCAGTGGGGGACAGGGTGGTTACTATGGCTACACCTTC. As protein: CASSGGQGGYYGYTF. The V and J genes are TRBV6-1 and TRBJ1-2; 9 bases line up with TRBD1. CDR3 length: 15 amino acids. From germline, CDR1 is MNHNS and CDR2 SASEGT. Trimming cost V 4 bases and J 3 bases; bases outside gene matches: 6.

The chain combines TRBV30 with TRBJ1-5, with a possible D match to TRBD1 (6 bases). The germline gives CDR1 GTSNPN, CDR2 SVGIG (reference sequence). This CDR3 is built from 14 residues. Trimming took off 0 bases at V and 4 bases at J, with 10 bases between the two ends. CDR3 region: CAWSVQGGNQPQHF. The CDR3 DNA reads as TGTGCCTGGAGTGTACAGGGAGGGAATCAGCCCCAGCATTTT.

Concerning this clone itself: At the DNA level, this CDR3 is encoded by other sequences in the same sample as well. J is TRBJ1-1 and V is TRBV5-1; D ambiguous. Germline CDR1 is SGHRS and CDR2 is YFSETQ. CDR3 length equals 13 residues. V shed 5 bases and J shed 1 base, with 9 bases lying between them. CDR3: CASRVTENTEAFF. In DNA, the CDR3 is TGCGCCAGCAGGGTCACAGAGAACACTGAAGCTTTCTTT.

CDR3 in DNA: TGTGCCAGCCAACCGGGACAGGGTTTAAACACCATATATTTT. Its protein is CASQPGQGLNTIYF. This sequence joins TRBV9 and TRBJ1-3; 9 bases are a match to TRBD1. The germline CDR1 and CDR2 sequences are SGDLS and YYNGEE. V shed 7 bases and J 6 bases; nucleotides not matched to a gene: 8. CDR3 size: 14 residues.

This clone was seen only a few times. The chain recombines TRBV4-1 with TRBJ2-1; D remains ambiguous. CDR1 is MGHRA and CDR2 is YSYEKL in the germline V gene. The CDR3 consists of 15 residues. V gave up 0 bases and J gave up 2 bases, with 8 bases separating them. As DNA, the CDR3 is TGCGCCAGCAGCCAAGAACAGTTCCCCTACAATGAGCAGTTCTTC. Protein product: CASSQEQFPYNEQFF.

Only a few counts were recorded for this clone. The V call is TRBV5-4, the J call TRBJ1-1, with D possibly TRBD1 on 6 matching bases. V was pared by 5 bases and J by 1 base, with 15 bases between. The CDR3 has 15 amino acids. CDR1 is SGHNT, CDR2 YYREEE, per germline (reference sequence). DNA for the CDR3: TGTGCCAGCAGACTCGACAGGTCGGCGAACACTGAAGCTTTCTTT. Protein sequence: CASRLDRSANTEAFF.

This sequence joins TRBV28 and TRBJ2-3; 8 bases are a match to TRBD2. This CDR3 is 17 amino acids long. Trimming cost V 6 bases and J 9 bases; bases outside gene matches: 20. Germline loops: CDR1 MDHEN, CDR2 SYDVKM. The CDR3: CASSNEGGGTRVGTQYF. The CDR3 nucleotides read TGTGCCAGCAGCAACGAGGGCGGGGGGACGAGGGTGGGGACGCAGTATTTT.

This chain links TRBV27 with TRBJ2-1; the D gene is possibly TRBD2 (5 bases). Germline CDR1 reads MNHEY; CDR2 reads SMNVEV (reference sequence). Trimming took off 7 bases at V and 0 bases at J, with 10 bases between the two ends. The CDR3 consists of 14 residues. This chain's CDR3 is CASKRDVSYNEQFF. CDR3 DNA: TGTGCCAGCAAACGGGATGTCTCCTACAATGAGCAGTTCTTC.

The chain couples TRBV30 to TRBJ1-5, with 11 bases lining up with TRBD1. This CDR3 region has 18 residues. Germline loops: CDR1 GTSNPN, CDR2 SVGIG (reference sequence). J lost 5 bases, V lost 2 bases, and 14 bases had no gene match. This CDR3 reads CAWSSSGQGDIGDQPQHF. The CDR3 DNA sequence: TGTGCCTGGAGTTCGTCGGGACAGGGGGACATCGGCGATCAGCCCCAGCATTTT. The full variable domain, with the rest looked up from reference TRBV30 and TRBJ1-5, is SQTIHQWPATLVQPVGSPLSLECTVEGTSNPNLYWYRQAAGRGLQLLFYSVGIGQISSEVPQNLSASRPQDRQFILSSKKLLLSDSGFYLCAWSSSGQGDIGDQPQHFGDGTRLSIL.

In regard to this clone: Other nucleotide sequences from this sample produce the same CDR3. This chain joins TRBV4-1 and TRBJ2-5; weak D call: TRBD2 (6 bases). This CDR3 comprises 15 residues. Germline values: CDR1 MGHRA, CDR2 YSYEKL. V was shortened by 0 bases and J by 1 base, with 9 bases between the two germline ends. The CDR3 loop reads CASSQERGGQETQYF. The CDR3 DNA follows: TGCGCCAGCAGCCAAGAAAGGGGAGGCCAAGAGACCCAGTACTTC.

Comment on this clone: Other nucleotide sequences in the sample specify the same CDR3. V is TRBV7-2 and J is TRBJ1-5, with unresolved D. The CDR3 covers 13 residues. CDR1 and CDR2 (germline): SGHTA, FQGNSA. V was pared by 1 base and J by 1 base, with 2 bases between. CDR3 sequence: CASSLDSNQPQHF. The CDR3 nucleotides read TGTGCCAGCAGCTTAGACAGCAATCAGCCCCAGCATTTT.

The J gene is TRBJ2-5, the V gene TRBV27; tentatively, D is TRBD1 or TRBD2 (5 bases each). Per the germline V gene, CDR1 is MNHEY and CDR2 is SMNVEV (reference sequence). The V gene lost 6 bases and the J gene lost 4 bases, with 9 bases spanning the gap. The CDR3 loop spans 12 amino acids. This CDR3 is CASRGPGETQYF. CDR3 DNA: TGTGCCAGCAGGGGACCCGGAGAGACCCAGTACTTC.

The chain joins TRBV4-1 to TRBJ1-1; a possible D gene is TRBD1 (5 bases). Trimming removed 0 bases at V and 3 bases at J, with 11 bases between. CDR3 size: 15 residues. The germline V gene has CDR1 MGHRA and CDR2 YSYEKL. The CDR3 here is CASSQDLSRDTEAFF. In DNA form, the CDR3 reads TGCGCCAGCAGCCAAGATTTGAGCAGGGACACTGAAGCTTTCTTT.

This clone showed up just a few times. This chain joins TRBV5-4 and TRBJ2-5; no reliable D call. This CDR3 is 13 amino acids long. Germline CDR1 and CDR2: SGHNT and YYREEE (reference sequence). Trimming cost V 0 bases and J 5 bases, with 8 bases left between them. This CDR3 reads CASSLALGETQYF. As DNA, the CDR3 is TGTGCCAGCAGCTTGGCCCTGGGGGAGACCCAGTACTTC.

In its sample, this clone was seen once. The V call is TRBV27, the J call TRBJ1-2, with 7 bases fitting TRBD1. The CDR3 has 17 amino acids. V shed 0 bases and J 8 bases; nucleotides not matched to a gene: 15. Looked up from germline, CDR1 is MNHEY and CDR2 is SMNVEV (reference sequence). CDR3 in amino acids: CASSLSTAGGLLSGYTF. In DNA, the CDR3 is TGTGCCAGCAGTTTATCGACCGCAGGGGGTCTCCTCTCGGGCTACACCTTC.

The chain has TRBV2 and TRBJ1-2; D might be TRBD1 (5 bases). This CDR3 is 17 amino acids long. Germline V gene lookup returns CDR1 SNHLY and CDR2 FYNNEI. Trimming pared 1 base from V and 5 bases from J, leaving 20 bases between. In DNA form, the CDR3 reads TGTGCCAGCAGTGAAGTGGGGTTGGGGACCCACCCGTATGGCTACACCTTC. It translates to CASSEVGLGTHPYGYTF.

CDR3: CASSIPGGGYTF. In DNA, the CDR3 is TGTGCCAGCAGTATTCCGGGGGGGGGCTACACCTTC. J is TRBJ1-2 and V is TRBV27; tentative D call: TRBD1 (5 bases). Trimming stripped 5 bases from V and 8 bases from J, with 12 bases between. The CDR3 sequence is 12 residues long. CDR1 and CDR2 from the germline V gene are MNHEY and SMNVEV (reference sequence).

This clone showed up just a few times. The chain combines TRBV5-1 with TRBJ1-1; perhaps TRBD1 as D (6 bases). Trimming removed 4 bases at V and 3 bases at J, with 19 bases between. This CDR3 is 16 amino acids long. From germline, CDR1 is SGHRS and CDR2 YFSETQ. This chain's CDR3 is CASSPRGGPGDTEAFF. CDR3 DNA: TGCGCCAGCAGCCCTCGAGGGGGGCCGGGAGACACTGAAGCTTTCTTT.

The chain carries TRBV29-1 and TRBJ1-2, with a weak D call TRBD1 (6 bases). CDR1 is SQVTM and CDR2 is ANQGSEA in the germline V gene. CDR3 length: 12 residues. Trimming took off 6 bases at V and 7 bases at J, with 15 bases between the two ends. This chain's CDR3 is CSVPGQSRGYTF. The CDR3 DNA is TGCAGCGTGCCGGGACAAAGTCGTGGCTACACCTTC. Together with reference TRBV29-1 and TRBJ1-2, the CDR3 gives the full variable domain: SAVISQKPSRDICQRGTSLTIQCQVDSQVTMMFWYRQQPGQSLTLIATANQGSEATYESGFVIDKFPISRPNLTFSTLTVSNMSPEDSSIYLCSVPGQSRGYTFGSGTRLTVV.

This clone was counted between two and nine times. V gene TRBV28 combines with J gene TRBJ1-2; 10 positions match TRBD1. The CDR3 is 13 amino acids. The V and J ends lost 6 bases and 2 bases, in that order; junction bases with no gene match: 0. Germline CDR1 reads MDHEN; CDR2 reads SYDVKM. CDR3 in DNA: TGTGCCAGCAGGGGACAGGGGAACTATGGCTACACCTTC. It encodes CASRGQGNYGYTF.

The rearrangement uses TRBV6-1 and TRBJ2-7; 8 positions agree with TRBD1. J was trimmed by 3 bases and V by 6 bases; bases with no gene match: 7. CDR3 length: 14 residues. Germline V gene lookup returns CDR1 MNHNS and CDR2 SASEGT. CDR3 DNA sequence: TGTGCCAGCAGATATGACAGGGGAAACTACGAGCAGTACTTC. Residues: CASRYDRGNYEQYF.

The chain carries TRBV19 and TRBJ1-2, with a tentative D call TRBD1 (5 bases). Between the trimmed V and J ends, which lost 8 bases and 0 bases, there was a span of 16 bases. Germline values: CDR1 LNHDA, CDR2 SQIVND (reference sequence). This CDR3 has 15 residues. CDR3 loop: CASLLPGAANYGYTF. The DNA of the CDR3 is TGTGCCAGTCTCCTCCCCGGGGCGGCTAACTATGGCTACACCTTC.